A single sample gave rise to the 3 T cell receptor beta chains below, sequenced in a study of T cells after yellow fever vaccination. In TCRdb, the 5' RACE reads were re-called with MiXCR into one record per CDR3 protein. The table shows about 260,000 distinct CDR3 sequences, with roughly 4.8% occurring only once. This sample comprised CD4+ T cells sorted from PBMCs, obtained on the day of the yellow fever booster vaccination. The source of these receptors is a man aged 18 to 30 who received the YFV17D yellow fever vaccine.

V usage is TRBV5-1 and J usage is TRBJ2-5; D possibly uses TRBD1 or TRBD2 (6 bases each). V shed 0 bases and J shed 1 base, with 10 bases lying between them. The CDR3 is 15 amino acids. Germline CDR1 and CDR2: SGHRS and YFSETQ. The CDR3 DNA follows: TGCGCCAGCAGCTTGGCGGGGGCGTCCCAAGAGACCCAGTACTTC. Protein product: CASSLAGASQETQYF.

Many counts were recorded for this clonotype. The chain uses TRBV4-2 and TRBJ1-2, with 7 bases that match TRBD1. The CDR3 has 16 residues. The germline gives CDR1 LGHNA, CDR2 YNFKEQ. V shed 4 bases, J shed 4 bases, and the junction held 12 bases outside the gene matches. The CDR3 sequence is CASSLGQPLEGYGYTF. In DNA form, the CDR3 reads TGTGCCAGCAGCCTGGGACAGCCTCTGGAGGGCTATGGCTACACCTTC.

In its sample, this clonotype was seen many times. The CDR3 DNA reads TGTGCCTGGAGTCGACCAGGGGAATCTGGAAACACCATATATTTT. Its protein product is CAWSRPGESGNTIYF. The chain recombines TRBV30 with TRBJ1-3; a weak D match, TRBD1 (6 bases). This CDR3 is 15 amino acids long. Germline V gene lookup returns CDR1 GTSNPN and CDR2 SVGIG (reference sequence). Trimming left V 2 bases short and J 1 base short, with 12 bases between.